One and the same sample provided the 26 T cell receptor beta chains below, sequenced in a study of Ad26.COV2.S vaccination and SARS-CoV-2 variants. Only in-frame clones appear in the TCRdb table, and some are missing; sequencing was by immunoSEQ multiplex PCR. The sample lists approximately 90,000 clones, approximately 81% occurring once. The material was peripheral blood, obtained after recovery from COVID-19. The receptors stem from a human donor who had recovered from COVID-19.

This clone showed up many times. The chain joins TRBV25-1 to TRBJ2-2; a weak D match, TRBD1 (5 bases). V was shortened by 0 bases and J by 3 bases, with 5 bases between the two germline ends. Germline V gene data show CDR1 as MGHDK and CDR2 as SYGVNS. The CDR3 is made up of 14 amino acids. CDR3 in DNA: TGTGCCAGCAGTGAATACAGGGACACCGGGGAGCTGTTTTTT. Translation gives CASSEYRDTGELFF. The whole variable domain, remainder taken from reference TRBV25-1 and TRBJ2-2, is EADIYQTPRYLVIGTGKKITLECSQTMGHDKMYWYQQDPGMELHLIHYSYGVNSTEKGDLSSESTVSRIRTEHFPLTLESARPSHTSQYLCASSEYRDTGELFFGEGSRLTVL.

The genes are TRBV7-8 and TRBJ2-3; TRBD2 agrees at 13 bases. This CDR3 has 16 amino acids. V dropped 3 bases and J dropped 6; count of bases not matched to a gene: 6. In germline, CDR1 is SGHVS, CDR2 FQNEAQ. The CDR3 DNA sequence: TGTGCCAGCAGCTTCCGGACTAGCGGGAGCGGGGATACGCAGTATTTT. Translated, it gives CASSFRTSGSGDTQYF.

This clone was counted once. This chain uses TRBV5-6 with TRBJ2-7; D not certain. CDR3 size: 14 residues. Trimming left V 0 bases short and J 0 bases short, with 7 bases between. Germline CDR1 is SGHDT and CDR2 is YYEEEE. The CDR3 loop is CASSLVPDSYEQYF. In DNA, the CDR3 is TGTGCCAGCAGCTTGGTTCCCGACTCCTACGAGCAGTACTTC.

This chain joins TRBV11-2 and TRBJ2-3; 7 bases fit TRBD2. The J segment lost 6 bases and the V segment lost 3 bases, leaving 15 bases of the junction unmatched. This CDR3 comprises 17 residues. Per the germline V gene, CDR1 is SGHAT and CDR2 is FQNNGV. CDR3 coding DNA: TGTGCCAGCAGCTTTTTGGCCGGGGTAGCGGGCCAGGATACGCAGTATTTT. This gives the protein CASSFLAGVAGQDTQYF.

V usage is TRBV28 and J usage is TRBJ2-1; D unresolved. This CDR3 has 11 amino acids. Germline V CDR1 and CDR2: MDHEN, SYDVKM. The V and J ends lost 6 bases and 4 bases respectively, with 4 bases between them. The CDR3 DNA reads TGTGCCAGCAGCGGATACAATGAGCAGTTCTTC. The encoded protein is CASSGYNEQFF.

The chain is built from TRBV7-9 and TRBJ1-2; TRBD1 matches at 7 bases. J lost 8 bases, V lost 4 bases, and 10 bases had no gene match. This CDR3 spans 14 amino acids. CDR1 and CDR2 (germline): SEHNR, FQNEAQ (reference sequence). The CDR3: CASSSQGEAVGYTF. CDR3 bases: TGTGCCAGCAGCTCGCAGGGGGAGGCGGTGGGCTACACCTTC.

This chain joins TRBV6-5 and TRBJ1-5, with D unclear. The V end was cut by 0 bases, the J end by 11 bases, with 14 bases between. Looked up from germline, CDR1 is MNHEY and CDR2 is SVGAGI. The CDR3 runs 14 residues. This chain's CDR3 is CASSYSSLAPTQHF. CDR3 DNA sequence: TGTGCCAGCAGTTACTCGAGCCTTGCCCCGACCCAGCATTTT.

The V and J genes are TRBV5-1 and TRBJ2-3; 8 bases are shared with TRBD2. The CDR3 has 17 amino acids. Germline lookup yields CDR1 SGHRS and CDR2 YFSETQ. V shed 0 bases and J 2 bases; nucleotides not matched to a gene: 8. The CDR3 bases are TGCGCCAGCAGCTTGGTTGCGGGAGGACCCGACACAGATACGCAGTATTTT. This translates into CASSLVAGGPDTDTQYF. Together with reference TRBV5-1 and TRBJ2-3, the CDR3 gives the full variable domain: KAGVTQTPRYLIKTRGQQVTLSCSPISGHRSVSWYQQTPGQGLQFLFEYFSETQRNKGNFPGRFSGRQFSNSRSEMNVSTLELGDSALYLCASSLVAGGPDTDTQYFGPGTRLTVL.

Only a few counts were recorded for this clone. The chain is built from TRBV27 and TRBJ1-5; a weak D match, TRBD1 (6 bases). Germline V lookup: CDR1 MNHEY, CDR2 SMNVEV (reference sequence). The CDR3 spans 15 residues. The V end lost 6 bases, the J end lost 0 bases, and 12 bases lay between the germline ends. CDR3 coding DNA: TGTGCCAGCAGGGCAGGGGTGCTTAGCAATCAGCCCCAGCATTTT. Translation: CASRAGVLSNQPQHF.

The V gene is TRBV6-1, the J gene TRBJ2-5, with D unresolved. Per germline, CDR1 MNHNS and CDR2 SASEGT. The V gene lost 3 bases and the J gene lost 5 bases, with 10 bases spanning the gap. This CDR3 has 13 residues. The CDR3 DNA reads as TGTGCCAGCAGTGAGATAGATTGGGAGACCCAGTACTTC. Its protein product is CASSEIDWETQYF.

The V call is TRBV7-3, the J call TRBJ2-1; D is uncertain. Germline V gives CDR1 SGHTA, CDR2 FQGTGA. V was cut by 0 bases and J by 8 bases, with 11 bases left in between. The CDR3 consists of 14 residues. DNA for the CDR3: TGTGCCAGCAGCTTAACGTTTAGGTTCGATGAGCAGTTCTTC. Encoded protein: CASSLTFRFDEQFF.

The V call is TRBV27, the J call TRBJ2-1; 11 bases are a match to TRBD1. V lost 7 bases, J lost 5 bases, and 7 bases stayed unmatched. CDR1 and CDR2 (germline): MNHEY, SMNVEV (reference sequence). This CDR3 spans 15 amino acids. The CDR3 here is CASIGRGQGDNEQFF. The CDR3 region has the DNA TGTGCCAGCATCGGACGGGGACAGGGGGACAATGAGCAGTTCTTC.

CDR3 sequence reads: CASSQSGAERETQYF. For the CDR3, the DNA is TGTGCCAGCAGCCAATCGGGGGCAGAACGAGAGACCCAGTACTTC. The J gene is TRBJ2-5, the V gene TRBV16, with D tentatively TRBD1 (6 bases). The CDR3 is made up of 15 amino acids. Trimming removed 0 bases from V and 4 bases from J, with 12 bases in between. Germline values: CDR1 KGHSY, CDR2 FQNENV.

The chain couples TRBV7-9 to TRBJ2-1, with 9 bases matching TRBD2. J was trimmed by 4 bases and V by 4 bases; bases with no gene match: 14. CDR1 and CDR2 (germline): SEHNR, FQNEAQ (reference sequence). The CDR3 has 18 residues. The CDR3, as DNA: TGTGCCAGCAGCTCTAGGACTAGCGCCCCGGAGAGGTACAATGAGCAGTTCTTC. Translating it yields CASSSRTSAPERYNEQFF.

The chain couples TRBV19 to TRBJ2-5; TRBD2 matches 8 bases. The V gene end was trimmed by 5 bases and the J gene end by 2 bases; junction bases not matched to a gene: 7. CDR3 length: 15 amino acids. Germline-derived CDR1 and CDR2 are LNHDA and SQIVND (reference sequence). The CDR3 loop is CASSGLTSGQETQYF. In DNA form, the CDR3 reads TGTGCCAGTAGTGGATTAACTAGCGGACAAGAGACCCAGTACTTC.

The gene calls are TRBV5-1 and TRBJ1-4, with a possible D match to TRBD1 (6 bases). The CDR3 has 14 residues. Germline CDR1 SGHRS, CDR2 YFSETQ. V was pared by 5 bases and J by 3 bases, with 11 bases between. In DNA, the CDR3 is TGCGCCAGCAGAGCGGGGGCGGCTAATGAAAAACTGTTTTTT. Protein: CASRAGAANEKLFF. Filled out from reference TRBV5-1 and TRBJ1-4, the complete variable domain reads KAGVTQTPRYLIKTRGQQVTLSCSPISGHRSVSWYQQTPGQGLQFLFEYFSETQRNKGNFPGRFSGRQFSNSRSEMNVSTLELGDSALYLCASRAGAANEKLFFGSGTQLSVL.

CDR3 bases: TGTGCCAGCAGCACCCCCTCGACTAGTTGGGCCTACGAGCAGTACTTC. Encoded protein: CASSTPSTSWAYEQYF. The chain employs TRBV7-9 and TRBJ2-7, with D possibly being TRBD2 (6 bases). The ends were cut back, 5 bases at V and 2 bases at J, with 19 bases in the middle. Germline V CDR1 and CDR2: SEHNR, FQNEAQ (reference sequence). The CDR3 runs to 16 residues.

The CDR3 here is CASSWTARGEKLFF. In DNA form, the CDR3 reads TGTGCCAGCAGCTGGACAGCAAGGGGTGAAAAACTGTTTTTT. The J gene is TRBJ1-4, the V gene TRBV7-2; maybe TRBD1 (6 bases). CDR1 and CDR2 from the germline V gene are SGHTA and FQGNSA. This CDR3 comprises 14 residues. Trimming shortened V by 4 bases and J by 7 bases, and 13 bases separated the two germline ends.

This clone was counted only a few times. The V call is TRBV2, the J call TRBJ2-7; D is unresolved. Germline CDR1 is SNHLY and CDR2 is FYNNEI. The CDR3 consists of 12 residues. V shed 5 bases and J shed 2 bases, with 7 bases lying between them. DNA of the CDR3: TGTGCCAGCAGTTTTTCTACCTACGAGCAGTACTTC. Translation: CASSFSTYEQYF.

The chain couples TRBV5-5 to TRBJ2-4, with D maybe TRBD2 (6 bases). The CDR3 extends over 13 amino acids. The germline V and J ends were trimmed by 6 bases and 0 bases, with 7 bases remaining between them. The germline V gene has CDR1 SGHKS and CDR2 YYEKEE (reference sequence). This chain's CDR3 is CASTGLAKNIQYF. Here the CDR3 DNA reads TGTGCCAGCACGGGACTAGCCAAAAACATTCAGTACTTC. The variable domain in full, with the rest retrieved from reference TRBV5-5 and TRBJ2-4, is DAGVTQSPTHLIKTRGQQVTLRCSPISGHKSVSWYQQVLGQGPQFIFQYYEKEERGRGNFPDRFSARQFPNYSSELNVNALLLGDSALYLCASTGLAKNIQYFGAGTRLSVL.

The CDR3 region has the DNA TGCAGCGCCCTAGTTGCAGTATCCCAGCATTTT. Translating it yields CSALVAVSQHF. This rearrangement joins TRBV29-1 to TRBJ1-5; no definite D call. The V end lost 7 bases, the J end lost 11 bases, and 15 bases lay between the germline ends. The germline V gene has CDR1 SQVTM and CDR2 ANQGSEA. CDR3 length: 11 residues.

The chain recombines TRBV19 with TRBJ2-3; D not resolved. Germline CDR1 LNHDA, CDR2 SQIVND (reference sequence). The CDR3 runs to 12 residues. V was trimmed by 6 bases and J by 4 bases, leaving 8 bases between them. DNA of the CDR3: TGTGCCAGTAGGGATGGTCCAGATACGCAGTATTTT. It specifies CASRDGPDTQYF.

The rearrangement links TRBV12-3 or TRBV12-4 to TRBJ1-5, with D unclear. CDR3 length equals 13 residues. Trimming left V 3 bases short and J 7 bases short, with 10 bases between. The CDR3 reads CASSLGKTQPQHF. The CDR3 nucleotides are TGTGCCAGCAGTTTGGGCAAAACGCAGCCCCAGCATTTT.

This rearrangement joins TRBV27 to TRBJ2-5; D may correspond to TRBD1 or TRBD2 (5 bases each). The V end lost 8 bases, the J end lost 4 bases, and 26 bases lay between the germline ends. The CDR3 length is 17 residues. Germline V gives CDR1 MNHEY, CDR2 SMNVEV (reference sequence). This chain's CDR3 is CASGEPGIAWGRETQYF. The CDR3 DNA is TGTGCCAGCGGAGAACCGGGGATTGCTTGGGGACGAGAGACCCAGTACTTC.

The chain couples TRBV7-2 to TRBJ2-2; 7 bases line up with TRBD2. Germline V gene sequence: CDR1 SGHTA, CDR2 FQGNSA. This CDR3 has 15 amino acids. The V gene end was trimmed by 2 bases and the J gene end by 3 bases; junction bases not matched to a gene: 3. The CDR3 DNA reads as TGTGCCAGCAGCTTACAGGGACTATACACCGGGGAGCTGTTTTTT. Protein: CASSLQGLYTGELFF.

V is TRBV11-2 and J is TRBJ2-1; 10 bases agree with TRBD2. The germline gives CDR1 SGHAT, CDR2 FQNNGV. Unmatched junction bases numbered 12, after V lost 4 bases and J lost 9 bases. CDR3 length: 16 amino acids. CDR3 loop: CASSSQTSGQRSEQFF. The CDR3 DNA follows: TGTGCCAGCAGCTCCCAGACTAGCGGGCAACGCAGTGAGCAGTTCTTC.